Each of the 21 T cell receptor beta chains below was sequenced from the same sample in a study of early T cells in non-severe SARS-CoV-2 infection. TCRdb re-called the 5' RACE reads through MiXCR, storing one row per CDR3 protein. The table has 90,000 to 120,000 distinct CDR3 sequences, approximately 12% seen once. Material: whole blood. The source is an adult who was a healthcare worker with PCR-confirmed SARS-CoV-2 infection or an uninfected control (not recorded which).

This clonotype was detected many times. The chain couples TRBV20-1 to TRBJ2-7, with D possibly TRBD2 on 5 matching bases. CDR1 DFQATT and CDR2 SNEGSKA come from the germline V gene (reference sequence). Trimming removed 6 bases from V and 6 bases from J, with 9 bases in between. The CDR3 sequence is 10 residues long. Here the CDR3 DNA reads TGCAGTGCCGGGGTATCCGAGCAGTACTTC. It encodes CSAGVSEQYF.

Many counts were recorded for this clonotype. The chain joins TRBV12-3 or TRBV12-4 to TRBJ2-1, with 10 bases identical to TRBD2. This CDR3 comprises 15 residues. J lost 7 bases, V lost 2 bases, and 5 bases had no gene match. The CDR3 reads CASSLIAGGANEQFF. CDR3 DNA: TGTGCCAGCAGTTTAATAGCGGGAGGAGCGAATGAGCAGTTCTTC.

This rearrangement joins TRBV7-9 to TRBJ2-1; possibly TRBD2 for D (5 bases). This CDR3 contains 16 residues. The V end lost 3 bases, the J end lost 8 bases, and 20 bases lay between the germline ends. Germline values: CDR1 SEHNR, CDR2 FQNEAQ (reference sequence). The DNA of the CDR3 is TGTGCCAGCAGCTTGGGAGTCCTAGCTCTGGGCTATGAGCAGTTCTTC. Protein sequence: CASSLGVLALGYEQFF.

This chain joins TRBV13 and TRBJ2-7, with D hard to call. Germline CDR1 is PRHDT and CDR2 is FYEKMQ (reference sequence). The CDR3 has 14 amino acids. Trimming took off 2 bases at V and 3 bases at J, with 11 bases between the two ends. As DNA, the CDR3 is TGTGCCAGCAGCTTAAGGAAGGATTGCTACGAGCAGTACTTC. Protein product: CASSLRKDCYEQYF.

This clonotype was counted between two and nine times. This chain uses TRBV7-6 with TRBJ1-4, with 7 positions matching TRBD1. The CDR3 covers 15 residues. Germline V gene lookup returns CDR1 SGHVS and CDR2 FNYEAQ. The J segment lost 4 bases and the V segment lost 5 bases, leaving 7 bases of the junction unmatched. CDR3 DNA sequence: TGTGCCAGCAGCCCCCGACAGGGAAATAATGAAAAACTGTTTTTT. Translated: CASSPRQGNNEKLFF.

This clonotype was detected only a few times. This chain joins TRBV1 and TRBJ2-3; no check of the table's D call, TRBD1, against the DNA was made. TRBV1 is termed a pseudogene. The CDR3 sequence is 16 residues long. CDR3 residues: CTSSQEAGTSTDTQYF. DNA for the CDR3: TGCACCAGCAGCCAAGAGGCCGGGACTAGCACAGATACGCAGTATTTT.

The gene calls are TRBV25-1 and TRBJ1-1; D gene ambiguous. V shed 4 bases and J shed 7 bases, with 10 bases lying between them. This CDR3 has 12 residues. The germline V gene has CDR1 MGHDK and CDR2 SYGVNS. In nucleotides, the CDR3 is TGTGCCAGCAGTGCTCCTGATAGTGAAGCTTTCTTT. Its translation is CASSAPDSEAFF.

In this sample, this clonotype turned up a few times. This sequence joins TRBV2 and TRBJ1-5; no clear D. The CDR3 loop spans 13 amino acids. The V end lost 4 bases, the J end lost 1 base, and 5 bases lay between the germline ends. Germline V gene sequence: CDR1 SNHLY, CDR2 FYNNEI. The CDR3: CASSGLSNQPQHF. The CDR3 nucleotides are TGTGCCAGCAGTGGACTCAGCAATCAGCCCCAGCATTTT.

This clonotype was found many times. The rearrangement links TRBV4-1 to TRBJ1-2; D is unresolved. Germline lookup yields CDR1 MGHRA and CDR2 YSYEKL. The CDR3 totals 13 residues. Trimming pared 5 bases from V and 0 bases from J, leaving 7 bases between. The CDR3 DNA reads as TGCGCCAGCAGCTACTCCGCTAACTATGGCTACACCTTC. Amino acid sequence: CASSYSANYGYTF.

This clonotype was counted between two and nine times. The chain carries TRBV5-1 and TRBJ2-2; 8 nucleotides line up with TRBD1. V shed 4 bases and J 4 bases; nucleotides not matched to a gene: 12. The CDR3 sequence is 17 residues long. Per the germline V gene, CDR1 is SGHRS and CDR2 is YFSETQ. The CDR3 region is CASSLRRGLVSTGELFF. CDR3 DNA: TGCGCCAGCAGCCTACGCAGGGGGCTGGTCAGCACCGGGGAGCTGTTTTTT. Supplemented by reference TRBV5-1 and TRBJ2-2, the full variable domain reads KAGVTQTPRYLIKTRGQQVTLSCSPISGHRSVSWYQQTPGQGLQFLFEYFSETQRNKGNFPGRFSGRQFSNSRSEMNVSTLELGDSALYLCASSLRRGLVSTGELFFGEGSRLTVL.

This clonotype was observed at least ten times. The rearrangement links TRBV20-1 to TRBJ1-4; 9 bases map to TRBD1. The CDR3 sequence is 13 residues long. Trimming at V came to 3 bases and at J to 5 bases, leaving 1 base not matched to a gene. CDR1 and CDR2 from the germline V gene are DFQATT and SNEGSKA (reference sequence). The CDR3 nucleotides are TGCAGTGCTAGGGGGACAGGGAATGAAAAACTGTTTTTT. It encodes CSARGTGNEKLFF.

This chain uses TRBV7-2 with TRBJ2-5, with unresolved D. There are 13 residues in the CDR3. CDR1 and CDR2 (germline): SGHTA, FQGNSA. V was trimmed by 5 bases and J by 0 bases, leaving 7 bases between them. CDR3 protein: CASSRTNQETQYF. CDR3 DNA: TGTGCCAGCAGCCGAACAAACCAAGAGACCCAGTACTTC.

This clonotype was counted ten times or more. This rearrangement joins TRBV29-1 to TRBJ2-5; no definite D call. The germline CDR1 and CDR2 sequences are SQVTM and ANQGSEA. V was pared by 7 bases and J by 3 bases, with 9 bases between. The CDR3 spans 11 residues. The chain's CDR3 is CSATVEETQYF. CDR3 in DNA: TGCAGCGCGACCGTCGAAGAGACCCAGTACTTC.

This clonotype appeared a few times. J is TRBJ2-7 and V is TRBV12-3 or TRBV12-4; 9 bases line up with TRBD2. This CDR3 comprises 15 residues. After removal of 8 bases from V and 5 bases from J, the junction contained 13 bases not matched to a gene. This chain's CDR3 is CASGPSIAGAHEQYF. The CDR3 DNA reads TGTGCCAGCGGCCCGAGTATAGCGGGAGCCCACGAGCAGTACTTC.

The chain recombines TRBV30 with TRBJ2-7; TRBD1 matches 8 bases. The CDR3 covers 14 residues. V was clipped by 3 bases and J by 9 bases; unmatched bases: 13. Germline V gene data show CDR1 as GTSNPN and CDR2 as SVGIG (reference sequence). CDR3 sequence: CAWRDPTGDRVQYF. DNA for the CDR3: TGTGCCTGGAGGGACCCGACAGGGGATAGGGTGCAGTACTTC.

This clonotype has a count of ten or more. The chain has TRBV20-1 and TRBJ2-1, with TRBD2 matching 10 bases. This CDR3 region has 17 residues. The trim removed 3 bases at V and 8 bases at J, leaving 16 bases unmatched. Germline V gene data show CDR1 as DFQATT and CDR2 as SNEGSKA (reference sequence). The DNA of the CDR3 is TGCAGTGCTAGGGACCGTAGGAGAGCGGGAGGGCCATATGAGCAGTTCTTC. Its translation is CSARDRRRAGGPYEQFF.

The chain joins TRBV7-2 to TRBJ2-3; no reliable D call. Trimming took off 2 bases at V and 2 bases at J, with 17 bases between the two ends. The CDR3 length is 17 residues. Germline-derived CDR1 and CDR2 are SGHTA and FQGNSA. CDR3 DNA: TGTGCCAGCAGCTTAACTTGGCGCGGCACCTCCACAGATACGCAGTATTTT. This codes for CASSLTWRGTSTDTQYF.

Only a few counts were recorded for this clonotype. The CDR3: CASSHLAGETYNEQFF. The CDR3 bases are TGTGCCAGCAGCCATCTAGCGGGAGAGACCTACAATGAGCAGTTCTTC. The J gene is TRBJ2-1, the V gene TRBV14; 10 nucleotides match TRBD2. The J segment lost 2 bases and the V segment lost 3 bases, leaving 4 bases of the junction unmatched. The germline CDR1 and CDR2 sequences are SGHDN and FVKESK. CDR3 length: 16 residues. Drawing the rest from reference TRBV14 and TRBJ2-1, the complete variable domain is EAGVTQFPSHSVIEKGQTVTLRCDPISGHDNLYWYRRVMGKEIKFLLHFVKESKQDESGMPNNRFLAERTGGTYSTLKVQPAELEDSGVYFCASSHLAGETYNEQFFGPGTRLTVL.

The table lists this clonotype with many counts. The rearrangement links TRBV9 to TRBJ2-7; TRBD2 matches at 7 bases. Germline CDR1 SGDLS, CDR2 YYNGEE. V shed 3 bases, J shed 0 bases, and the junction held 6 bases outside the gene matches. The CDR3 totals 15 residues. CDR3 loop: CASSAFSGNSYEQYF. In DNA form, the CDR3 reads TGTGCCAGCAGCGCCTTCAGCGGGAACTCCTACGAGCAGTACTTC.

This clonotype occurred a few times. CDR3 sequence: CSARGSFSTDTQYF. The CDR3 region has the DNA TGCAGTGCTAGAGGGAGTTTTAGCACAGATACGCAGTATTTT. The chain carries TRBV20-1 and TRBJ2-3, with D unclear. The CDR3 loop spans 14 amino acids. Between the trimmed V and J ends, which lost 1 base and 0 bases, there was a span of 8 bases. CDR1 is DFQATT and CDR2 is SNEGSKA in the germline V gene (reference sequence).

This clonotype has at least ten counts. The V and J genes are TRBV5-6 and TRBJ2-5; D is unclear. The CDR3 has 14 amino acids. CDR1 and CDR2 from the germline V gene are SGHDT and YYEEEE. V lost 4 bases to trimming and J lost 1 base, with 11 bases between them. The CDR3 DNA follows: TGTGCCAGCAGCGGCGGACCCGTCCAAGAGACCCAGTACTTC. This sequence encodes CASSGGPVQETQYF.